This TCR beta chain derives from a study of cytomegalovirus exposure and HLA in healthy donors. At the level of the study: An earlier analysis found 117 million unique TCR beta sequences from about 190 million T cells. General observations from the study: Sequences of the TCR beta chain were said to predict the HLA-A and HLA-B alleles of most subjects accurately. A later analysis linked a missense DCLRE1C variant to TCR beta V- and J-gene trimming.

This CDR3 is 16 amino acids long. Germline V gene lookup returns CDR1 SGHTA and CDR2 FQGTGA. Unmatched junction bases numbered 2, after V lost 2 bases and J lost 3 bases. 13 Jbeta primers and 60 Vbeta primers were used for the PCR. The data were produced by immunoSEQ multiplex PCR, yet TCRdb's version contains in-frame clones alone and is incomplete. The profile shows fewer than 250,000 clones, roughly 80% of them singletons. In nominal health when sampled, donors likely had unrecorded immune exposures nonetheless. With respect to this clone: The antigen is unknown.

The chain joins TRBV7-3 to TRBJ2-1, with 12 bases fitting TRBD2. This TCR was recovered from a man younger than 40 in good health and CMV-seronegative. The sequenced sample was PBMCs. The CDR3 sequence is CASSLSGLAGYNEQFF. CDR3 in DNA: TGTGCCAGCAGCTTATCGGGACTAGCGGGCTACAATGAGCAGTTCTTC.